This T cell receptor beta chain was captured in a study of shared clonotypes between healthy human individuals. TCRdb's table, derived via immunoSEQ multiplex PCR, lists solely in-frame clones and lacks some. Among millions of clones, roughly 94% were seen once, and the ten largest hold 0.1% to 0.15%. J gave up 6 bases and V 6 bases, and 8 bases lay outside the gene matches. Germline CDR1 and CDR2: ENHRY and SYGVKD. CDR3 length: 14 residues. The receptor was derived from a man in his late teens or twenties in good health. J is TRBJ2-7 and V is TRBV10-3; 10 nucleotides match TRBD2. Sequenced input: naive CD4+ T cells sorted from blood. Documented subset: CD45RA+ positively selected. The CDR3 sequence: CAIRPSGREGEQYF. In DNA, the CDR3 is TGTGCCATCAGGCCTAGCGGGAGAGAAGGCGAGCAGTACTTC.